This passage covers 13 T cell receptor beta chains from one sample sequenced in a study of T cell responses to AZD1222 COVID-19 vaccine. Repertoires were generated with immunoSEQ multiplex PCR, while TCRdb's copy carries only in-frame clones and drops some. The table lists some 100,000 clones, 85% to 90% of them singletons, with 16% in the top ten. Sequenced material: peripheral blood, taken on day 0 of AZD1222 vaccination. Receptors were obtained from an adult in good health.

The chain has TRBV6-1 and TRBJ2-3; D possibly corresponds to TRBD1 (5 bases). Germline CDR1 reads MNHNS; CDR2 reads SASEGT. Trimming cost V 2 bases and J 4 bases, with 13 bases left between them. This CDR3 region has 15 residues. The CDR3 loop reads CASSERPGPSDTQYF. CDR3 in DNA: TGTGCCAGCAGTGAACGTCCAGGGCCCTCAGATACGCAGTATTTT.

The chain carries TRBV7-2 and TRBJ1-2; weak D call: TRBD1 (5 bases). Trimming took 5 bases from V and 7 from J, leaving 14 bases between them. Looked up from germline, CDR1 is SGHTA and CDR2 is FQGNSA. This CDR3 is 13 amino acids long. This CDR3 reads CASSRDGPFGYTF. The DNA of the CDR3 is TGTGCCAGCAGCCGGGACGGTCCCTTTGGCTACACCTTC.

The chain links TRBV4-1 to TRBJ2-5; TRBD1 agrees at 9 bases. Trimming removed 3 bases from V and 4 bases from J; junction bases left unmatched: 9. CDR1 MGHRA and CDR2 YSYEKL come from the germline V gene. The CDR3 extends over 16 amino acids. CDR3 sequence: CASSQSGTGYSETQYF. The CDR3 nucleotides read TGCGCCAGCAGCCAGAGCGGGACAGGGTATTCAGAGACCCAGTACTTC.

V and J are TRBV27 and TRBJ2-7; D is undetermined. Germline V CDR1 and CDR2: MNHEY, SMNVEV (reference sequence). The CDR3 totals 14 residues. Trimming stripped 3 bases from V and 1 base from J, with 10 bases between. The CDR3 coding sequence is TGTGCCAGCAGTTTTGGGTGGGATTCCTACGAGCAGTACTTC. This encodes CASSFGWDSYEQYF.

This sequence joins TRBV3-1 (or the pseudogene TRBV3-2) and TRBJ1-2, with TRBD1 matching over 8 bases. In germline, CDR1 is LGHDT, CDR2 YNNKEL (reference sequence). The CDR3 has 14 amino acids. V trimming: 4 bases; J trimming: 3 bases; junction bases outside the gene matches: 4. The CDR3 reads CASSPRTGYYGYTF. The CDR3 DNA is TGTGCCAGCAGCCCGCGGACAGGGTACTATGGCTACACCTTC.

V is TRBV24-1 and J is TRBJ2-1; TRBD2 might be the D (6 bases). Germline CDR1 KGHDR, CDR2 SFDVKD. The CDR3 covers 14 residues. Trimming took 7 bases from V and 8 from J, leaving 17 bases between them. The CDR3 DNA sequence: TGTGCCACCAGGGCCGGGAGTCGAAGCGATGAGCAGTTCTTC. This gives the protein CATRAGSRSDEQFF.

The chain links TRBV19 to TRBJ2-1; TRBD2 is a possible D gene (5 bases). The CDR3 is 13 residues long. With 9 bases removed from V and 6 bases from J, the gap between germline ends came to 15 bases. Germline V gene data show CDR1 as LNHDA and CDR2 as SQIVND (reference sequence). The CDR3 loop reads CASRGFSGNEQFF. The CDR3, as DNA: TGTGCCAGCCGGGGTTTCTCGGGCAATGAGCAGTTCTTC. Filled out from reference TRBV19 and TRBJ2-1, the complete variable domain reads DGGITQSPKYLFRKEGQNVTLSCEQNLNHDAMYWYRQDPGQGLRLIYYSQIVNDFQKGDIAEGYSVSREKKESFPLTVTSAQKNPTAFYLCASRGFSGNEQFFGPGTRLTVL.

The chain is built from TRBV12-3 or TRBV12-4 and TRBJ1-1; D is possibly TRBD1 (5 bases). This CDR3 comprises 13 residues. Trimming took off 5 bases at V and 0 bases at J, with 7 bases between the two ends. This chain's CDR3 is CASSRQLNTEAFF. The CDR3 DNA sequence: TGTGCCAGCAGTCGACAGCTGAACACTGAAGCTTTCTTT.

V and J are TRBV7-9 and TRBJ2-2, with D maybe TRBD1 (5 bases). The V gene's germline CDR1 is SEHNR and CDR2 FQNEAQ (reference sequence). Between the trimmed V and J ends, which lost 4 bases and 4 bases, there was a span of 22 bases. This CDR3 spans 18 amino acids. The CDR3 is CASSSAASTDLVTGELFF. The CDR3 DNA sequence: TGTGCCAGCAGCTCAGCTGCCTCGACAGACCTGGTCACCGGGGAGCTGTTTTTT.

This clone was counted a single time. This sequence joins TRBV10-3 and TRBJ1-5; 7 bases fit TRBD1. V dropped 6 bases and J dropped 1; count of bases not matched to a gene: 0. This CDR3 spans 13 amino acids. The V gene's germline CDR1 is ENHRY and CDR2 SYGVKD. The CDR3 region has the DNA TGTGCCATCAGGGGACAGAGCAATCAGCCCCAGCATTTT. It encodes CAIRGQSNQPQHF.

J is TRBJ1-5 and V is TRBV27, with 7 positions matching TRBD1. Germline CDR1 and CDR2: MNHEY and SMNVEV (reference sequence). V lost 7 bases, J lost 2 bases, and 5 bases stayed unmatched. The CDR3 is 14 amino acids. DNA of the CDR3: TGTGCCAGCAAGAAGGGGGCAGGCAATCAGCCCCAGCATTTT. This gives the protein CASKKGAGNQPQHF.

The chain recombines TRBV10-3 with TRBJ1-5; perhaps TRBD1 as D (6 bases). The V gene lost 3 bases and the J gene lost 6 bases, with 18 bases spanning the gap. The CDR3 extends over 16 amino acids. CDR1 and CDR2 from the germline V gene are ENHRY and SYGVKD. The CDR3 region is CAISEKGGGERQPQHF. The CDR3, as DNA: TGTGCCATCAGTGAAAAGGGGGGAGGGGAACGTCAGCCCCAGCATTTT.

This chain links TRBV10-3 with TRBJ2-1; 10 bases match TRBD2. V lost 6 bases to trimming and J lost 3 bases; unmatched junction nucleotides: 8. The CDR3 consists of 16 residues. Germline V gene lookup returns CDR1 ENHRY and CDR2 SYGVKD. CDR3 bases: TGTGCCATCAGAGCACAGGCTAGCGGGGGCTACAATGAGCAGTTCTTC. Its protein product is CAIRAQASGGYNEQFF.